This T cell receptor beta chain was recovered during a study of regulatory T cells in long-lasting Graves disease. The sample's time point: newly diagnosed GD, antithyroid drugs for less than 3 months. Making the TCR library involved RNA that had been extracted from PBMCs. To make TCR beta libraries, researchers used iRepertoire HTBI primers and Arm-PCR of CDR3 regions. MiXCR, applied by TCRdb to the multiplex PCR reads, yields one record per CDR3 protein. The sample holds some 500,000 distinct CDR3 sequences; 13% are singletons and the top ten take about 10%. V lost 6 bases to trimming and J lost 2 bases, with 17 bases between them. From germline, CDR1 is MDHEN and CDR2 SYDVKM. The CDR3 sequence is 15 residues long. The sample holds one count of this clonotype. The data also belong to a second study, concerning T cells in Graves' hyperthyroidism and ophthalmopathy. That source adds: Peripheral blood also featured most of the thyroid clonotypes expanded above 0.001.

This sequence joins TRBV28 and TRBJ2-7, with D perhaps TRBD2 (5 bases). Sequencing was performed on peripheral blood mononuclear cells (PBMCs), taken at new diagnosis, from a patient treated with antithyroid drugs. This receptor was obtained from a man aged 25 to 40 with Graves disease. The CDR3 sequence: CASRPGSPVTYEQYF. DNA for the CDR3: TGTGCCAGCAGGCCGGGATCTCCAGTTACCTACGAGCAGTACTTC. Full variable domain (outside the CDR3, taken from reference TRBV28 and TRBJ2-7): DVKVTQSSRYLVKRTGEKVFLECVQDMDHENMFWYRQDPGLGLRLIYFSYDVKMKEKGDIPEGYSVSREKKERFSLILESASTNQTSMYLCASRPGSPVTYEQYFGPGTRLTVT.